Listed here are 5 T cell receptor beta chains from one sample, sequenced in a study of T cell changes during pregnancy in multiple sclerosis. Profiling relied on immunoSEQ multiplex PCR, and the TCRdb table lists in-frame clones only, not all of them. The sample shows about 100,000 clones, 80% to 95% of them seen only once. This specimen consisted of peripheral blood, obtained in the second trimester of pregnancy. All receptors derive from a female donor with multiple sclerosis, enrolled in a pregnancy study.

V usage is TRBV6-5 and J usage is TRBJ1-1; the D is unclear. The germline V gene encodes CDR1 MNHEY and CDR2 SVGAGI. The CDR3 extends over 15 amino acids. V shed 8 bases and J shed 0 bases, with 16 bases lying between them. The CDR3 coding sequence is TGTGCCAGCCGGCAGGCGGGAGCCGTGAACACTGAAGCTTTCTTT. Protein product: CASRQAGAVNTEAFF.

The chain couples TRBV10-3 to TRBJ2-7; 14 positions match TRBD2. This CDR3 spans 15 amino acids. Trimming at V came to 5 bases and at J to 5 bases, leaving 5 bases not matched to a gene. The germline CDR1 and CDR2 sequences are ENHRY and SYGVKD. The CDR3 DNA sequence: TGTGCCATCAGTAAGACTAGCGGGAGGGCCCACGAGCAGTACTTC. Translation gives CAISKTSGRAHEQYF.

This clone has a single count. The rearrangement joins TRBV6-5 to TRBJ1-2; D possibly corresponds to TRBD1 (6 bases). The V end was cut by 0 bases, the J end by 13 bases, with 18 bases between. CDR1 and CDR2 from the germline V gene are MNHEY and SVGAGI. The CDR3 contains 14 residues. This chain's CDR3 is CASSYSTRTVSRTF. The CDR3 DNA follows: TGTGCCAGCAGTTACTCGACCCGGACAGTTTCTCGCACCTTC.

The V gene is TRBV15, the J gene TRBJ1-3, with D possibly TRBD1 on 5 matching bases. V dropped 0 bases and J dropped 1 base, with 7 bases sitting between them. The CDR3 covers 15 residues. Germline loops: CDR1 LNHNV, CDR2 YYDKDF (reference sequence). CDR3 protein: CATSRDRVSGNTIYF. The CDR3 coding sequence is TGTGCCACCAGCAGAGACAGGGTTTCTGGAAACACCATATATTTT. Based on the CDR3 plus reference TRBV15 and TRBJ1-3, the full variable domain is DAMVIQNPRYQVTQFGKPVTLSCSQTLNHNVMYWYQQKSSQAPKLLFHYYDKDFNNEADTPDNFQSRRPNTSFCFLDIRSPGLGDTAMYLCATSRDRVSGNTIYFGEGSWLTVV.

The V call is TRBV5-4, the J call TRBJ2-5, with D maybe TRBD2 (7 bases). Germline loops: CDR1 SGHNT, CDR2 YYREEE (reference sequence). The CDR3 sequence is 14 residues long. Trimming took 1 base from V and 1 from J, leaving 8 bases between them. As DNA, the CDR3 is TGTGCCAGCAGCTTGCGGGGGGCCCAAGAGACCCAGTACTTC. This codes for CASSLRGAQETQYF.